This T cell receptor beta chain came from a study of control samples from healthy donors and cancer patients. Assay used: immunoSEQ multiplex PCR; TCRdb lists only in-frame clones, some missing. Here the sample spans under 450,000 clones, 90% being singletons. The CDR3 runs 11 residues. The germline V and J ends were trimmed by 5 bases and 0 bases, with 4 bases remaining between them. CDR1 is DFQATT and CDR2 is SNEGSKA in the germline V gene (reference sequence). A note on this clone: Other nucleotide sequences from this sample produce the same CDR3.

This rearrangement joins TRBV20-1 to TRBJ1-1; D gene ambiguous. Sequenced sample: PBMCs. The source of this sequence is a man in his forties with head and neck cancer. CDR3 sequence (DNA): TGCAGTGCTCCCTTGAACACTGAAGCTTTCTTT. Amino acid sequence: CSAPLNTEAFF.